The 8 T cell receptor beta chains below all came from one sample that was sequenced in a study of blood T cells in healthy people across ages. Primed by a sample-barcoded 5' primer and a J-beta primer mix, a second PCR proceeded for roughly 6 to 12 cycles. TCRdb recomputed calls from the 5' RACE reads with MiXCR, one row per CDR3 protein. There are fewer than 1,000,000 distinct CDR3 sequences in the sample; about 46% occur only once, and roughly 20% lies in the top ten. The sample comprised blood. These receptor sequences come from a man at least 80 years old in good health.

This chain uses TRBV29-1 with TRBJ2-3; TRBD1 matches at 7 bases. The V and J ends lost 4 bases and 1 base, in that order; junction bases with no gene match: 8. This CDR3 is built from 15 residues. Germline loops: CDR1 SQVTM, CDR2 ANQGSEA. In DNA form, the CDR3 reads TGCAGCGTTGTAGGGGGCGCGTATGGCACAGATACGCAGTATTTT. Residues: CSVVGGAYGTDTQYF.

This clonotype was seen once. The chain carries TRBV12-3 or TRBV12-4 and TRBJ1-2; 8 bases match TRBD1. This CDR3 has 13 amino acids. V lost 5 bases, J lost 8 bases, and 7 bases stayed unmatched. The CDR3 nucleotides read TGTGCCAGCAGTCCGACAGGGGCTAGCGGCTACACCTTC. Amino acids: CASSPTGASGYTF.

The rearrangement uses TRBV7-2 and TRBJ1-1; D is perhaps TRBD1 (5 bases). Trimming cost V 5 bases and J 4 bases, with 17 bases left between them. Germline CDR1 SGHTA, CDR2 FQGNSA. This CDR3 is 15 amino acids long. The CDR3 loop is CASSRLRGGSTEAFF. Written as DNA, the CDR3 is TGTGCCAGCAGCCGTTTAAGGGGTGGGAGCACTGAAGCTTTCTTT.

This clonotype has ten or more counts. The chain has TRBV28 and TRBJ2-5, with a tentative D call TRBD1 (6 bases). Trimming cost V 3 bases and J 2 bases, with 7 bases left between them. The germline V gene encodes CDR1 MDHEN and CDR2 SYDVKM. This CDR3 spans 13 amino acids. As DNA, the CDR3 is TGTGCCAGCAGTTTCACAGGGCAAGAGACCCAGTACTTC. Its translation: CASSFTGQETQYF.

This chain connects TRBV20-1 to TRBJ2-1; 7 bases map to TRBD1. V dropped 1 base and J dropped 12; count of bases not matched to a gene: 6. The CDR3 loop spans 12 amino acids. Germline lookup yields CDR1 DFQATT and CDR2 SNEGSKA (reference sequence). The CDR3 DNA reads TGCAGTGCTAGAGTGGGACAGCTAGTGCAGTTCTTC. It specifies CSARVGQLVQFF.

Of note for this clonotype: One junction end does not reproduce the germline sequence, and a read error may be involved. The chain couples TRBV11-2 to TRBJ2-4; 7 bases are shared with TRBD1. The DNA end lines up better with TRBJ2-5; the J call may be wrong. Looked up from germline, CDR1 is SGHAT and CDR2 is FQNNGV. The CDR3 sequence is 13 residues long. CDR3 region: CVSSRGSQETQYF. The CDR3 nucleotides read TGTGTCAGCAGCAGGGGGTCCCAAGAGACCCAGTACTTC.

Written as DNA, the CDR3 is TGTGCCAGCAGAATAGCGGAAAATGAGCAGTACTTC. It is translated as CASRIAENEQYF. The rearrangement links TRBV6-1 to TRBJ2-5, with D possibly being TRBD2 (6 bases). Germline CDR1 MNHNS, CDR2 SASEGT. The CDR3 contains 12 residues. The V end lost 6 bases, the J end lost 11 bases, and 16 bases lay between the germline ends.

This clonotype was counted between two and nine times. This rearrangement joins TRBV20-1 to TRBJ2-7; D is perhaps TRBD1 or TRBD2 (7 bases each). Germline loops: CDR1 DFQATT, CDR2 SNEGSKA (reference sequence). The CDR3 covers 14 residues. V lost 3 bases to trimming and J lost 3 bases, with 15 bases between them. CDR3 coding DNA: TGCAGTGCTAGGGGAGGGGACAGTATCTACGAGCAGTACTTC. Its protein product is CSARGGDSIYEQYF.